This T cell receptor beta chain was obtained from a study of response to subunit inactivated influenza vaccine. Study-level points and caveats: The study's authors posited that every seasonal influenza vaccination enlists few new T cells.

TCRdb re-analysed the RT-PCR reads in MiXCR, keeping a single row per CDR3 protein. The sample yields approximately 200,000 distinct CDR3 sequences, around an eighth seen once. Comments on this clonotype: The antigen is not known.

V shed 5 bases and J shed 4 bases, with 9 bases lying between them. The CDR3 spans 13 residues. Per the germline V gene, CDR1 is MDHEN and CDR2 is SYDVKM. The sample here was CD8+ T cells sorted from PBMCs, taken roughly 5 days after vaccination. The TCR comes from a man aged 50-59 years who received an inactivated influenza vaccine. This rearrangement joins TRBV28 to TRBJ1-5; the D is unclear. The CDR3 loop is CASSMASNQPQHF. The CDR3 DNA reads as TGTGCCAGCAGTATGGCAAGTAATCAGCCCCAGCATTTT. Combining the CDR3 with reference TRBV28 and TRBJ1-5 gives the whole variable domain DVKVTQSSRYLVKRTGEKVFLECVQDMDHENMFWYRQDPGLGLRLIYFSYDVKMKEKGDIPEGYSVSREKKERFSLILESASTNQTSMYLCASSMASNQPQHFGDGTRLSIL.